This entry is about one T cell receptor beta chain. What it binds is unknown. With 2 bases removed from V and 10 bases from J, the gap between germline ends came to 5 bases. The CDR3 covers 11 residues. The germline V gene has CDR1 SNHLY and CDR2 FYNNEI. A multiplex PCR was run with 60 Vbeta primers and 13 Jbeta primers. Data came from immunoSEQ multiplex PCR; TCRdb stores just in-frame clones and leaves some out. Of approximately 160,000 clones listed, under 70% are singletons. This specimen belongs to a study of cytomegalovirus exposure and HLA in healthy donors. Overall study findings and caveats: Highly shared sequence variants in one cluster were likely a sequencing artifact. A link between a missense DCLRE1C variant and TCR beta V- and J-gene trimming emerged from a later analysis. Versus the roughly 640-donor mean, an Asian-associated ancestry cluster reportedly showed fewer N-insertions in a later analysis.

This chain joins TRBV2 and TRBJ1-4; no reliable D call. The source material was PBMCs. The receptor was derived from a woman between 40 and 55 years old in good health and CMV-seropositive. This CDR3 reads CASSELVKLFF. The DNA for the CDR3 is TGTGCCAGCAGTGAACTCGTAAAACTGTTTTTT.